These 13 T cell receptor beta chains share one sample of origin, sequenced in a study of CD8 T cells in ankylosing spondylitis. Whole-study findings and limits: Ankylosing spondylitis blood appeared to carry a characteristic TCR beta motif of roughly 8 highly homologous variants.

These receptors lack a known antigen. TCRdb re-analysed the 5' RACE reads in MiXCR, keeping a single row per CDR3 protein. The profile shows 200,000 to 250,000 distinct CDR3 sequences, about a sixth of them singletons. The sample consisted of blood, either unsorted or a sorted T cell fraction (not recorded which). The receptors here all came from a male donor with ankylosing spondylitis.

V gene TRBV27 combines with J gene TRBJ2-7; 7 positions agree with TRBD1. CDR3 length: 13 residues. The J segment lost 4 bases and the V segment lost 6 bases, leaving 6 bases of the junction unmatched. Germline V gene data show CDR1 as MNHEY and CDR2 as SMNVEV (reference sequence). The CDR3 DNA follows: TGTGCCAGCAGCCCGGGACAGTGGTACGAGCAGTACTTC. This sequence encodes CASSPGQWYEQYF.

V gene TRBV5-6 combines with J gene TRBJ2-1; 10 positions agree with TRBD1. Germline V gives CDR1 SGHDT, CDR2 YYEEEE. The CDR3 runs 13 residues. V trimming: 5 bases; J trimming: 8 bases; junction bases outside the gene matches: 4. The CDR3 bases are TGTGCCAGCAGTTGGGACAGGGGCCATGAGCAGTTCTTC. Translation gives CASSWDRGHEQFF.

A few counts support this clonotype. The gene calls are TRBV6-5 and TRBJ1-2; 8 bases are a match to TRBD1. The J segment lost 6 bases and the V segment lost 3 bases, leaving 15 bases of the junction unmatched. CDR1 and CDR2 (germline): MNHEY, SVGAGI. This CDR3 is 17 amino acids long. The CDR3 DNA sequence: TGTGCCAGCAGTTATTCCCAGGGGGCAGAGGGTAGCGATGGCTACACCTTC. Translation: CASSYSQGAEGSDGYTF.

This clonotype was seen a handful of times. The chain uses TRBV5-4 and TRBJ2-1; a possible D gene is TRBD2 (5 bases). Germline CDR1 reads SGHNT; CDR2 reads YYREEE (reference sequence). This CDR3 region has 11 residues. Trimming shortened V by 4 bases and J by 9 bases, and 8 bases separated the two germline ends. The CDR3 nucleotides read TGTGCCAGCAGCCGGGATCGTGAGCAGTTCTTC. Translating gives CASSRDREQFF. The full variable domain, with the rest looked up from reference TRBV5-4 and TRBJ2-1, is ETGVTQSPTHLIKTRGQQVTLRCSSQSGHNTVSWYQQALGQGPQFIFQYYREEENGRGNFPPRFSGLQFPNYSSELNVNALELDDSALYLCASSRDREQFFGPGTRLTVL.

CDR3 in amino acids: CASSQGTEIYSNQPQHF. The CDR3 region has the DNA TGCGCCAGCAGCCAAGGGACAGAAATTTATAGCAATCAGCCCCAGCATTTT. This rearrangement joins TRBV4-1 to TRBJ1-5, with a weak D call TRBD1 (6 bases). The germline V and J ends were trimmed by 1 base and 0 bases, with 13 bases remaining between them. Germline-derived CDR1 and CDR2 are MGHRA and YSYEKL. The CDR3 has 17 amino acids.

The chain combines TRBV7-2 with TRBJ2-5; no reliable D call. The length of the CDR3 is 16 residues. The germline CDR1 and CDR2 sequences are SGHTA and FQGNSA. The V gene lost 1 base and the J gene lost 0 bases, with 12 bases spanning the gap. DNA of the CDR3: TGTGCCAGCAGCTTAGGGATCGGACCGGACCAAGAGACCCAGTACTTC. Its protein is CASSLGIGPDQETQYF. Full variable domain (remainder filled in from reference TRBV7-2 and TRBJ2-5): GAGVSQSPSNKVTEKGKDVELRCDPISGHTALYWYRQSLGQGLEFLIYFQGNSAPDKSGLPSDRFSAERTGGSVSTLTIQRTQQEDSAVYLCASSLGIGPDQETQYFGPGTRLLVL.

This clonotype has ten or more counts. J is TRBJ2-7 and V is TRBV19; TRBD1 or TRBD2 may be the D gene (5 bases each). Germline CDR1 reads LNHDA; CDR2 reads SQIVND (reference sequence). V shed 4 bases and J shed 3 bases, with 13 bases lying between them. CDR3 length: 14 amino acids. CDR3 region: CASSNRDEYYEQYF. In nucleotides, the CDR3 is TGTGCCAGTAGTAACCGGGACGAATACTACGAGCAGTACTTC.

This chain joins TRBV7-9 and TRBJ2-7, with D perhaps given as TRBD1 or TRBD2 (5 bases each). Germline lookup yields CDR1 SEHNR and CDR2 FQNEAQ (reference sequence). CDR3 length equals 15 residues. Trimming stripped 5 bases from V and 5 bases from J, with 19 bases between. Here the CDR3 DNA reads TGTGCCAGCAGCCCGTCCTACTTCGGGGCTGACGAGCAGTACTTC. It specifies CASSPSYFGADEQYF.

This clonotype was observed a few times. The chain carries TRBV30 and TRBJ1-1; 8 bases line up with TRBD1. V trimming: 1 base; J trimming: 11 bases; junction bases outside the gene matches: 6. The CDR3 runs 12 residues. The germline V gene has CDR1 GTSNPN and CDR2 SVGIG (reference sequence). CDR3 in amino acids: CAWSGTGIFAFF. The CDR3 DNA reads TGTGCCTGGAGTGGGACAGGGATTTTCGCTTTCTTT.

This clonotype came up a few times. V and J are TRBV20-1 and TRBJ2-2; 12 bases fit TRBD2. The V gene's germline CDR1 is DFQATT and CDR2 SNEGSKA (reference sequence). The CDR3 has 17 amino acids. V gave up 1 base and J gave up 0 bases; unmatched junction bases: 3. Written as DNA, the CDR3 is TGCAGTGCTAGAGGACTAGCGGGGGACCCGAACACCGGGGAGCTGTTTTTT. It yields the protein CSARGLAGDPNTGELFF.

V gene TRBV6-5 combines with J gene TRBJ2-1; 10 bases are shared with TRBD2. The CDR3 is 18 residues long. Germline V gene data show CDR1 as MNHEY and CDR2 as SVGAGI. The trim removed 0 bases at V and 9 bases at J, leaving 14 bases unmatched. CDR3 residues: CASSYSSSMSGRDSEQFF. Here the CDR3 DNA reads TGTGCCAGCAGTTACTCATCCTCTATGAGCGGGAGGGATTCTGAGCAGTTCTTC.

The chain uses TRBV27 and TRBJ1-4, with 7 bases aligning to TRBD1. This CDR3 has 13 residues. V gave up 2 bases and J gave up 6 bases; unmatched junction bases: 0. Germline CDR1 is MNHEY and CDR2 is SMNVEV (reference sequence). This CDR3 reads CASSLQGDEKLFF. The CDR3 coding sequence is TGTGCCAGCAGTTTACAGGGGGATGAAAAACTGTTTTTT.

This clonotype was recorded many times. This sequence joins TRBV5-1 and TRBJ2-1; the match to TRBD2 covers 7 bases. The V gene's germline CDR1 is SGHRS and CDR2 YFSETQ. The CDR3 has 17 amino acids. V was pared by 0 bases and J by 4 bases, with 10 bases of the junction left unmatched. The CDR3 is CASSLEHASGGYNEQFF. The DNA of the CDR3 is TGCGCCAGCAGCTTGGAGCACGCTAGCGGAGGGTACAATGAGCAGTTCTTC.